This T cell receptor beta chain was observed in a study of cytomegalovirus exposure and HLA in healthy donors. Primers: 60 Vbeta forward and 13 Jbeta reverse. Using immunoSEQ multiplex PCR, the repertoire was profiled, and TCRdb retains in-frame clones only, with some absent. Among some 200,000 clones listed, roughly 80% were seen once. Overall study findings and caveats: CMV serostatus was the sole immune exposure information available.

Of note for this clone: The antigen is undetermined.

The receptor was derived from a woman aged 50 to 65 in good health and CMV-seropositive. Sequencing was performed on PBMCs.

Here the CDR3 DNA reads TGTGCCAGCAGCTGGGCGTCCTATAATTCACCCCTCCACTTT. Encoded protein: CASSWASYNSPLHF. The chain has TRBV7-9 and TRBJ1-6; D unclear. Trimming stripped 4 bases from V and 1 base from J, with 5 bases between. Germline CDR1 is SEHNR and CDR2 is FQNEAQ (reference sequence). This CDR3 comprises 14 residues. Complete variable domain (other parts from reference TRBV7-9 and TRBJ1-6): DTGVSQNPRHKITKRGQNVTFRCDPISEHNRLYWYRQTLGQGPEFLTYFQNEAQLEKSRLLSDRFSAERPKGSFSTLEIQRTEQGDSAMYLCASSWASYNSPLHFGNGTRLTVT.